A selection of T cell receptor beta chains follows, all from one sample in a study of spatial heterogeneity in lung cancer. MiXCR was run by TCRdb on the 5' RACE reads, yielding one entry per CDR3 protein. The table records roughly 10,000 distinct CDR3 sequences, roughly 6.3% of them present only once. The starting material was lung tumor tissue, obtained at surgery. These receptors were obtained from a male donor with early-stage non-small cell lung cancer. Each CDR3 is given without its conserved first and last residue.

J	V	CDR3
TRBJ2-1	TRBV7-2	ASSPTGMNEQF
TRBJ1-5	TRBV28	ASSLSQGVNQPQH
TRBJ2-2	TRBV10-3	AIKRTSGDTGELF
TRBJ2-2	TRBV7-2	ASEAGPVVIGELF
TRBJ2-1	TRBV10-3	AISARGPSSYNEQF
TRBJ2-4	TRBV12-3/TRBV12-4	ASSLGSLAKNIQY
TRBJ2-3	TRBV7-9	ASSLAVGASQDTQY
TRBJ2-7	TRBV20-1	SARSMTGETYEQY
TRBJ1-5	TRBV6-5	ASGQGGQPQH
TRBJ1-6	TRBV28	ATPALSGGGNSPLH
TRBJ1-6	TRBV30	AWSTGQGGNSPLH
TRBJ2-1	TRBV5-1	ASSLAVGTDNEQF
TRBJ1-6	TRBV28	ASRDRASPLH
TRBJ1-5	TRBV20-1	SARDQDRGSNQPQH
TRBJ2-5	TRBV20-1	SARGASGGMKETQY
TRBJ2-7	TRBV6-5	ASSPSGSGGHRGYEQY
TRBJ2-1	TRBV30	AWSVPGLAGGRRAFEQF
TRBJ1-2	TRBV20-1	SASGDRVRSPPDGYT
TRBJ2-4	TRBV7-3	ASSQTRRDIQY
TRBJ2-7	TRBV30	AWSVPARGRSEQY
TRBJ2-7	TRBV7-6	ASSLESAGGHEQY
TRBJ2-1	TRBV6-1	ASSEAQGAREQF